This TCR beta chain was sequenced in a study of identical twins (dated by TCRdb to the mid-2010s). Broadly, across the study: The study deep-sequenced TCR alpha and beta repertoires from monozygotic twins, unrelated adults of various ages and cord blood to test whether fetal clonotypes persist. Replicate twin experiments were performed at different times using different library preparation protocols to rule out contamination.

The library was built by means of 5' RACE. Sequencing was performed on an Illumina HiSeq 2000. Template switching introduced a universal primer binding site; the final cDNA contained a unique molecular identifier, enabling accurate counting of TCR cDNA molecules. Specific primers in the conserved constant-segment region were used to synthesize first-strand cDNA for the TCR alpha and beta chains. Each cDNA library was double barcoded, with a SMART-Mk sample barcode plus Illumina barcodes, to control for contamination. TruSeq adapter sequences and Illumina sample barcodes were added in two successive PCR steps. The Illumina HiSeq platform was used with custom primers to sequence TCR alpha and beta cDNA libraries. Under the source paper's analysis protocol: MiGEC processed the raw reads to extract unique molecular identifiers, while MiXCR was used to determine the CDR3 positions. Recombination models were inferred per individual with the repgenHMM and IGoR tools using an EM algorithm. The analysis of shared clonotypes was done with the tcR package in R, with sharing normalized by the product of cloneset sizes. Out-of-frame nonproductive sequences were analyzed to study raw recombination free of thymic and clonal selection effects. TCRdb reworked the public reads: Q25 trimming with fastp, MiXCR clone assembly, productive beta chains retained. Rows with a matching CDR3 protein are joined into one entry that keeps the most common DNA and genes. The V and J calls and clone size come from TCRdb's table, not from the authors' own analysis. The sample data list under 900,000 distinct CDR3 sequences, and around 12% of these were observed just once. Around 1.6% of the sample is taken by the ten largest.

This clonotype was counted many times. The target of this receptor is not known. Base quality data are lacking; no much larger clone is found one base away. What the authors observed across the whole study: Compared with coincidental sharing between unrelated individuals, an excess of low generation-probability sequences was observed among out-of-frame TCR alpha sequences shared between twins. Invariant T cells such as MAIT and iNKT could partly confound zero-insertion analyses, although diverse VJ usage argued against such confounding for most clonotypes. In beta out-of-frame sequences, excess twin sharing was weaker, because having fewer shared sequences lowered the signal-to-noise ratio. Because the same donors could not be followed over many years, the conclusions depended on cross-sectional statistical analysis. Fewer insertions were carried by abundant cord blood beta clonotypes; a weaker similar trend was observed in young adult naive repertoires, while no such trend was observed in memory repertoires. In monozygotic twins, out-of-frame TCR alpha sharing was systematically underestimated by recombination models, although the models agreed with sharing between unrelated individuals.

Only healthy Caucasian donors were included. Three pairs of female monozygotic twins, all aged roughly 18 to 29 years, made up the twin cohort. Peripheral blood mononuclear cells were the source from which RNA for the TCR libraries was isolated. Taken from the germline V gene (reference sequence), the CDR1 and CDR2 loops are DFQATT and SNEGSKA. V has 4 bases trimmed and J has 7 bases trimmed; junction bases matching no gene number 8. The CDR3 numbers 14 residues from cysteine through phenylalanine. The read is trimmed to its CDR3 DNA, 42 bases read in frame from base 1. Another study also made use of these data, one on yellow fever vaccine responses in identical twins. The second study reports: The authors reported that the T cell response to vaccination in identical twins appeared partly convergent and partly personalized. Focusing on identical twins, the study followed the T cell clones that responded to the vaccine, and did so with precision.

This clonotype originated in a woman under 30 in good health. Recombination linked TRBV20-1 to TRBJ2-3; 10 bases in between match TRBD2. Source material: PBMCs. The nucleotide sequence is given as TGCAGTGCTAATCGAGCGGGAGGGCCTAATACGCAGTATTTT. Its product reads: CSANRAGGPNTQYF.